A single sample is the source of the 10 T cell receptor beta chains below, sequenced in a study of shared clonotypes between healthy human individuals (dated by TCRdb to 2020 to 2022). The library was built by means of the immunoSEQ multiplex PCR assay. TCRdb took over this immuneACCESS table, retaining in-frame rearrangements with V and J assigned. Such tables are incomplete; in checked studies, under half of the missing clones stem from an unresolved V gene, and the remainder is unexplained. For this sample the table gives about 470,000 clones, of which about 85% were detected only once. About 12% of the sample is held by the ten biggest clonotypes. The sequenced sample consisted of PBMCs. The receptor set was obtained from a woman aged 40-49 years in good health. Some clones in this sample may be carry-over from other donors' samples.

The chain joins TRBV7-9 to TRBJ2-1, with 13 bases identical to TRBD2. This CDR3 has 17 residues. CDR1 is SEHNR, CDR2 FQNEAQ, per germline (reference sequence). With V trimmed by 4 bases and J by 6 bases, 9 bases remained unmatched. CDR3 sequence: CASSSWLGTSGVNEQFF. CDR3 sequence (DNA): TGTGCCAGCAGCTCCTGGCTTGGGACTAGCGGGGTCAATGAGCAGTTCTTC. The variable domain in full, with the rest retrieved from reference TRBV7-9 and TRBJ2-1, is DTGVSQNPRHKITKRGQNVTFRCDPISEHNRLYWYRQTLGQGPEFLTYFQNEAQLEKSRLLSDRFSAERPKGSFSTLEIQRTEQGDSAMYLCASSSWLGTSGVNEQFFGPGTRLTVL.

The CDR3 nucleotides are TGTGCCAGCAGTTCAAGTTGGGAACTCCCGTCCCCTAGCACAGATACGCAGTATTTT. This sequence encodes CASSSSWELPSPSTDTQYF. The chain carries TRBV28 and TRBJ2-3; D gene unclear. The CDR3 runs to 19 residues. V was trimmed by 4 bases and J by 0 bases, leaving 23 bases between them. CDR1 is MDHEN and CDR2 is SYDVKM in the germline V gene.

This chain uses TRBV7-9 with TRBJ2-2; 8 bases are a match to TRBD2. J lost 3 bases, V lost 0 bases, and 12 bases had no gene match. CDR3 length: 19 amino acids. CDR1 is SEHNR and CDR2 is FQNEAQ in the germline V gene (reference sequence). This chain's CDR3 is CASSLAPRLARGDTGELFF. Written as DNA, the CDR3 is TGTGCCAGCAGCTTAGCCCCACGGCTAGCGCGGGGGGACACCGGGGAGCTGTTTTTT.

V and J are TRBV18 and TRBJ1-2, with TRBD1 matching over 10 bases. CDR1 and CDR2 from the germline V gene are KGHSH and LQKENI. After removal of 4 bases from V and 8 bases from J, the junction contained 4 bases not matched to a gene. This CDR3 is built from 13 residues. The CDR3: CASSRGTGEGYTF. The CDR3, as DNA: TGTGCCAGCTCACGCGGGACAGGGGAAGGCTACACCTTC.

The chain couples TRBV15 to TRBJ2-3, with 10 bases that match TRBD2. Unmatched junction bases numbered 5, after V lost 0 bases and J lost 8 bases. The CDR3 extends over 15 amino acids. In germline, CDR1 is LNHNV, CDR2 YYDKDF (reference sequence). The CDR3 DNA is TGTGCCACCAGCAGAGAAGCGGGAGGGCTTGCTACGCAGTATTTT. It translates to CATSREAGGLATQYF.

This chain uses TRBV7-2 with TRBJ2-7; possibly TRBD1 for D (6 bases). Germline CDR1 SGHTA, CDR2 FQGNSA. The V end lost 4 bases, the J end lost 0 bases, and 16 bases lay between the germline ends. The CDR3 loop spans 16 amino acids. The CDR3, as DNA: TGTGCCAGCAGCTCGCGACAGGTGTGGCTCTCCTACGAGCAGTACTTC. Encoded protein: CASSSRQVWLSYEQYF.

This clone was counted once. V and J are TRBV11-3 and TRBJ2-7; 7 bases match TRBD2. CDR1 and CDR2 from the germline V gene are SGHNT and YENEEA. V shed 0 bases, J shed 3 bases, and the junction held 8 bases outside the gene matches. This CDR3 has 16 residues. CDR3 bases: TGTGCCAGCAGCTTAGATCAAACTAGCGCCCTCTACGAGCAGTACTTC. This translates into CASSLDQTSALYEQYF. The variable domain in full, with the rest retrieved from reference TRBV11-3 and TRBJ2-7, is EAGVVQSPRYKIIEKKQPVAFWCNPISGHNTLYWYLQNLGQGPELLIRYENEEAVDDSQLPKDRFSAERLKGVDSTLKIQPAELGDSAVYLCASSLDQTSALYEQYFGPGTRLTVT.

The CDR3 sequence is CASSLVTGTIGDEQFF. The CDR3 DNA sequence: TGCGCCAGCAGCTTGGTAACAGGGACAATTGGGGATGAGCAGTTCTTC. This chain connects TRBV5-1 to TRBJ2-1, with a weak D call TRBD1 (6 bases). V was shortened by 0 bases and J by 8 bases, with 18 bases between the two germline ends. This CDR3 contains 16 residues. Per the germline V gene, CDR1 is SGHRS and CDR2 is YFSETQ.

V and J are TRBV5-1 and TRBJ2-5; TRBD2 aligns across 11 bases. Per germline, CDR1 SGHRS and CDR2 YFSETQ. CDR3 length: 16 residues. V gave up 3 bases and J gave up 3 bases; unmatched junction bases: 7. CDR3 DNA sequence: TGCGCCAGCAGCTCCAGGGGACTAGCGGAAAAAGAGACCCAGTACTTC. This encodes CASSSRGLAEKETQYF.

V is TRBV7-8 and J is TRBJ2-5, with 7 nucleotides matching TRBD2. V trimming: 9 bases; J trimming: 1 base; junction bases outside the gene matches: 5. The germline V gene encodes CDR1 SGHVS and CDR2 FQNEAQ. This CDR3 has 13 amino acids. CDR3 in amino acids: CASSGGVQETQYF. For the CDR3, the DNA is TGTGCCAGTAGTGGGGGGGTCCAAGAGACCCAGTACTTC.